These 9 T cell receptor beta chains were all obtained from the same sample, sequenced in a study of T cell changes during pregnancy in multiple sclerosis. Here immunoSEQ multiplex PCR was the method, and the copy in TCRdb shows in-frame clones only, minus some. The table has roughly 70,000 clones, about 90% seen once. The sequenced sample was peripheral blood, obtained in the first trimester of pregnancy. Every receptor here comes from a female donor with multiple sclerosis, enrolled in a pregnancy study.

The rearrangement links TRBV28 to TRBJ2-5; a weak D match, TRBD1 (5 bases). V lost 5 bases and J 2 bases, leaving 9 bases between the germline ends. The V gene's germline CDR1 is MDHEN and CDR2 SYDVKM. CDR3 length: 13 residues. CDR3 sequence reads: CASSEQGQETQYF. As DNA, the CDR3 is TGTGCCAGCAGTGAGCAGGGTCAAGAGACCCAGTACTTC.

The V call is TRBV19, the J call TRBJ1-2, with 7 positions matching TRBD1. Looked up from germline, CDR1 is LNHDA and CDR2 is SQIVND (reference sequence). This CDR3 comprises 13 residues. J was trimmed by 4 bases and V by 5 bases; bases with no gene match: 4. CDR3 nucleotides: TGTGCCAGTAGTGGACAGGTCAGCTATGGCTACACCTTC. This sequence encodes CASSGQVSYGYTF.

The V gene is TRBV7-6, the J gene TRBJ2-6; 9 bases are shared with TRBD1. The CDR3 sequence is 17 residues long. The junction had 12 bases not matched to a gene; V was cut back by 6 bases and J by 6 bases. Germline CDR1 and CDR2: SGHVS and FNYEAQ. The CDR3 spells CASSSGTGISLANVLTF. CDR3 coding DNA: TGTGCCAGCAGTTCCGGGACAGGGATTTCATTGGCCAACGTCCTGACTTTC. Drawing the rest from reference TRBV7-6 and TRBJ2-6, the complete variable domain is GAGVSQSPRYKVTKRGQDVALRCDPISGHVSLYWYRQALGQGPEFLTYFNYEAQQDKSGLPNDRFSAERPEGSISTLTIQRTEQRDSAMYRCASSSGTGISLANVLTFGAGSRLTVL.

V usage is TRBV5-6 and J usage is TRBJ1-2; D not certain. V lost 0 bases, J lost 5 bases, and 14 bases lay in between. CDR1 and CDR2 from the germline V gene are SGHDT and YYEEEE. CDR3 length: 15 amino acids. CDR3 amino acids: CASSLGAAARYGYTF. The CDR3 nucleotides read TGTGCCAGCAGCTTGGGCGCGGCAGCAAGATATGGCTACACCTTC. Together with reference TRBV5-6 and TRBJ1-2, the CDR3 gives the full variable domain: DAGVTQSPTHLIKTRGQQVTLRCSPKSGHDTVSWYQQALGQGPQFIFQYYEEEERQRGNFPDRFSGHQFPNYSSELNVNALLLGDSALYLCASSLGAAARYGYTFGSGTRLTVV.

The V gene is TRBV5-6, the J gene TRBJ1-4; D remains unclear. The CDR3 contains 14 residues. CDR1 is SGHDT, CDR2 YYEEEE, per germline. Deletions cut 0 bases from V and 6 bases from J, with 9 bases between. CDR3 sequence reads: CASSLERRDEKLFF. In DNA form, the CDR3 reads TGTGCCAGCAGCTTGGAAAGGAGGGATGAAAAACTGTTTTTT.

The rearrangement joins TRBV29-1 to TRBJ1-2, with D possibly matching TRBD1 (6 bases). This CDR3 has 14 amino acids. The germline V and J ends were trimmed by 1 base and 5 bases, with 14 bases remaining between them. Germline assignment: CDR1 SQVTM and CDR2 ANQGSEA. CDR3 nucleotides: TGCAGCGTTGAAGTTGGGGGGGCGGGTTATGGCTACACCTTC. Its protein is CSVEVGGAGYGYTF.

This clone was counted once. The rearrangement uses TRBV4-2 and TRBJ1-2, with D perhaps matching TRBD1 (5 bases). The CDR3 runs to 14 residues. V was shortened by 3 bases and J by 6 bases, with 14 bases between the two germline ends. Germline values: CDR1 LGHNA, CDR2 YNFKEQ. CDR3 nucleotide sequence: TGTGCCAGCAGCCATTGGGCCCCAGGGAATGGCTACACCTTC. It encodes CASSHWAPGNGYTF.

The gene calls are TRBV2 and TRBJ2-3; D gene unclear. With 3 bases removed from V and 2 bases from J, the gap between germline ends came to 3 bases. Germline V gives CDR1 SNHLY, CDR2 FYNNEI. The CDR3 spans 12 residues. CDR3 DNA: TGTGCCAGCAGTGACTCCACAGATACGCAGTATTTT. This gives the protein CASSDSTDTQYF.

The chain uses TRBV12-5 and TRBJ2-2; 14 bases line up with TRBD2. The CDR3 contains 17 residues. Looked up from germline, CDR1 is LGHNT and CDR2 is FRNRAP. V was pared by 4 bases and J by 5 bases, with 6 bases of the junction left unmatched. CDR3 residues: CASGSRLAGGRTGELFF. The CDR3 coding sequence is TGTGCTAGTGGTTCCAGACTAGCGGGGGGGCGTACCGGGGAGCTGTTTTTT.